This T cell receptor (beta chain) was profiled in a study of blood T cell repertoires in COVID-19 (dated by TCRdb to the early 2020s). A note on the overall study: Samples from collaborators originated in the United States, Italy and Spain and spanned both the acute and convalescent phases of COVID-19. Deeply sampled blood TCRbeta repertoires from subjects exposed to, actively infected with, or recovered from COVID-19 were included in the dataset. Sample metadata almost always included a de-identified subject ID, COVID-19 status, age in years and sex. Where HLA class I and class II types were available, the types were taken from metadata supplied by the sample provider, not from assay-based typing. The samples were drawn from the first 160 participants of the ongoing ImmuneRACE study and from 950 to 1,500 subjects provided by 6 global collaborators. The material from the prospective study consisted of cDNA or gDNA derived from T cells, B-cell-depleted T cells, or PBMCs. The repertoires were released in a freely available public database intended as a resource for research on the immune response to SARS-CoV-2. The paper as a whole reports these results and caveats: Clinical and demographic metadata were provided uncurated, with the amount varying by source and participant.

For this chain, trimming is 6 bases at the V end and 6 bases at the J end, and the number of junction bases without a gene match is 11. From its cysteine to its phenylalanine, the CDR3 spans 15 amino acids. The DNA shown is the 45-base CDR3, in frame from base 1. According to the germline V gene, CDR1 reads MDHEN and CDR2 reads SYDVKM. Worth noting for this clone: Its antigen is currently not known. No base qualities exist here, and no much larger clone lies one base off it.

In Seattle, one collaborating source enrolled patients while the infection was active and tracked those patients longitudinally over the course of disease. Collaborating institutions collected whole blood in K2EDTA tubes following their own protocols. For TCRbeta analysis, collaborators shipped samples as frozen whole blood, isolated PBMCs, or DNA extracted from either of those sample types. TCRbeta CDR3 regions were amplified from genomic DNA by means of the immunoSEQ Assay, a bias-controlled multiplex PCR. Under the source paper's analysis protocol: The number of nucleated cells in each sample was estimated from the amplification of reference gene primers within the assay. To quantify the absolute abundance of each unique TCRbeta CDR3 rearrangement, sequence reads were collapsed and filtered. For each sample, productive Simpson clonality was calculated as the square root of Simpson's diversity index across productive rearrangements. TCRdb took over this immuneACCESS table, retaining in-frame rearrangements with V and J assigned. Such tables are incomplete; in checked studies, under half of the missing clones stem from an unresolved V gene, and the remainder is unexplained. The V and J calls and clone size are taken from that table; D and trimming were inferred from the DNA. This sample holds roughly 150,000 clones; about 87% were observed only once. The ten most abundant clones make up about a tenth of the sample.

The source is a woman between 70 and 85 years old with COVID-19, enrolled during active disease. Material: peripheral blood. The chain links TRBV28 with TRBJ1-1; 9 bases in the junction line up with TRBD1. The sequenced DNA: TGTGCCAGCAGCTTTGAATCTGGACAGGGGTCTGAAGCTTTCTTT. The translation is CASSFESGQGSEAFF.